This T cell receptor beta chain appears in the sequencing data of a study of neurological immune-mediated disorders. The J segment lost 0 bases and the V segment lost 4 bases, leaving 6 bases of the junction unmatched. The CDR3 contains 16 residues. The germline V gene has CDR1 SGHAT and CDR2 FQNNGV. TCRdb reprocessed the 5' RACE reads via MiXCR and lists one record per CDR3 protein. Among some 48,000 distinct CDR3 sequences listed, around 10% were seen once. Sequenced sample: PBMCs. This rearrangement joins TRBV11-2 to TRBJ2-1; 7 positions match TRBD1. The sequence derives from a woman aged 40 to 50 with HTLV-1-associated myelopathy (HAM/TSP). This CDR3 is CASSSYRDSSYNEQFF. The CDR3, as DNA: TGTGCCAGCAGCTCGTACCGGGACAGCTCCTACAATGAGCAGTTCTTC.